The sequence of this T cell receptor beta chain was determined in a study of CD8+ T cells in alopecia areata. Study overall: Those treated were given oral tofacitinib at 5 to 10 mg twice daily. Study-level results: Researchers reported that TCR sharing among patients proved less clear than in mice, possibly HLA-linked.

Extracted from the samples, RNA was reverse transcribed into cDNA to serve as the sequencing template. Method: immunoSEQ multiplex PCR; TCRdb's copy keeps in-frame clones and lacks some. In the table there are hundreds of thousands of clones, around 62% of which are singletons. Germline values: CDR1 GTSNPN, CDR2 SVGIG (reference sequence). Trimming stripped 2 bases from V and 7 bases from J, with 8 bases between. CDR3 length: 11 residues. This clone was seen more than once but under ten times. Its antigen is still unknown. Alopecia areata patients provided lesional scalp punch biopsies and peripheral blood, both collected for the study.

The V gene is TRBV30, the J gene TRBJ1-1; D gene uncertain. The clonotype was recovered from a human donor with alopecia areata. The source was CD4+ T cells sorted from blood, collected at week 0. The CDR3: CAWSSTVEAFF. CDR3 bases: TGTGCCTGGAGTTCGACGGTTGAAGCTTTCTTT.